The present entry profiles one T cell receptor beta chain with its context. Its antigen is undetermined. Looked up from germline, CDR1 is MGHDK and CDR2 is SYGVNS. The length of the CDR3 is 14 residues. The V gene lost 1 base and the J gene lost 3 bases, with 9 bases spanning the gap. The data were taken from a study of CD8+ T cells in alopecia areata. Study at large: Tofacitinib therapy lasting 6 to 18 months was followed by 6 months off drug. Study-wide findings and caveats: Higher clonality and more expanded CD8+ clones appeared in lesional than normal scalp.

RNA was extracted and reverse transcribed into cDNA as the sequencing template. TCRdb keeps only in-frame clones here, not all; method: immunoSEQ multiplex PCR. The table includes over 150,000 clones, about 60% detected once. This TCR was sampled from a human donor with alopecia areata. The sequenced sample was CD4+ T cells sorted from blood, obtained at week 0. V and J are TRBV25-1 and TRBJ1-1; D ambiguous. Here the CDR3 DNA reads TGTGCCAGCAGTGAATCTGGTCGGCACACTGAAGCTTTCTTT. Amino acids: CASSESGRHTEAFF.